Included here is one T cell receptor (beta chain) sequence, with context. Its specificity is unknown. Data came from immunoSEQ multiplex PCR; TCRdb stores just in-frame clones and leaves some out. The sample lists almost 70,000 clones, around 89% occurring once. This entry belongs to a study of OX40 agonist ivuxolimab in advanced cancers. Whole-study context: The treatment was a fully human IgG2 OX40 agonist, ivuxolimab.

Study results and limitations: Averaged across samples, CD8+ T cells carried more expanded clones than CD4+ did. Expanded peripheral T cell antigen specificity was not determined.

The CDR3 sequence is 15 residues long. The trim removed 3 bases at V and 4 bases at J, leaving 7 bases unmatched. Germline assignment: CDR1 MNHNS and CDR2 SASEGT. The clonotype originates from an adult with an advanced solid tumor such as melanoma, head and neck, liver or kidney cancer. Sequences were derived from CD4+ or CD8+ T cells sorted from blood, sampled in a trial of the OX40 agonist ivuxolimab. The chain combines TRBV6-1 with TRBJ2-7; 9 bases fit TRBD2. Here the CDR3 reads CASSDPPAGGYEQYF. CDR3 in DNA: TGTGCCAGCAGTGATCCCCCAGCGGGAGGTTACGAGCAGTACTTC.